This T cell receptor (beta chain) came from a study of blood T cell repertoires in COVID-19. Across the study: The analysed material was cDNA or gDNA that came from T cells, B-cell-depleted T cells, or PBMCs.

This clone is a singleton in its sample. The V end was cut by 5 bases, the J end by 3 bases, with 10 bases between. Germline V gene data show CDR1 as SGHTA and CDR2 as FQGNSA. The CDR3 has 13 residues. As originally analysed: Scientists estimated how many nucleated cells there were by amplifying reference gene primers. Some clones are missing from TCRdb's copy, which holds only in-frame ones; the method was immunoSEQ multiplex PCR. The V and J calls and clone size are taken from that table; D and trimming were inferred from the DNA. The table includes 150,000 to 200,000 clones, roughly 89% detected once.

Sequencing was done on a sample of PBMCs or T cells enriched from blood (not recorded which). The rearrangement joins TRBV7-2 to TRBJ2-5; perhaps TRBD1 as D (6 bases). This clonotype was sampled from a woman aged 35 to 49 with acute COVID-19. The CDR3: CASSPDRKETQYF. As DNA, the CDR3 is TGTGCCAGCAGCCCAGACAGGAAAGAGACCCAGTACTTC.